This T cell receptor (beta chain) is drawn from a study of T cell responses to AZD1222 COVID-19 vaccine. Whole-study findings and limits: Donors, mostly white British, included more females; clonal diversity was possibly underestimated. Repertoire sampling was restricted to post-peak T cell response timepoints.

Between the trimmed V and J ends, which lost 2 bases and 6 bases, there was a span of 13 bases. The germline V gene has CDR1 MNHEY and CDR2 SVGAGI. This CDR3 comprises 14 residues. Generated by immunoSEQ multiplex PCR, the TCRdb table keeps only in-frame clones and is missing some. The sample holds around 120,000 clones, about 86% seen once. As concerns this clone: The target antigen is unknown.

The sample here was peripheral blood, taken 28 days after the second AZD1222 dose. This receptor was obtained from an adult who received the AZD1222 COVID-19 vaccine. This rearrangement joins TRBV6-5 to TRBJ1-1; D gene unclear. The CDR3 region has the DNA TGTGCCAGCAGTTACCCGGGAGAAAAGGCTGAAGCTTTCTTT. It encodes CASSYPGEKAEAFF.